Shown below are 29 T cell receptor beta chains from a single sample sequenced in a study of identical twins. TCRdb called the 5' RACE reads again in MiXCR, with one record for every CDR3 protein. Counted here are approximately 700,000 distinct CDR3 sequences, 5.5% to 6.5% occurring once; the ten biggest clones make up roughly 1.6%. The sequencing input was naive T cells sorted from blood. The receptors were gathered from a man aged 18 to 29 in good health.

The chain joins TRBV7-2 to TRBJ2-7; TRBD2 aligns across 7 bases. Looked up from germline, CDR1 is SGHTA and CDR2 is FQGNSA. There are 16 residues in the CDR3. V was pared by 2 bases and J by 6 bases, with 13 bases of the junction left unmatched. The CDR3 coding sequence is TGTGCCAGCAGCTTATTTGGAGCGGGGAGGACGGGCGAGCAGTACTTC. Protein: CASSLFGAGRTGEQYF.

In this sample, this clonotype turned up many times. The chain couples TRBV5-1 to TRBJ2-3; no clear D. The CDR3 is 15 residues long. The germline V gene has CDR1 SGHRS and CDR2 YFSETQ. Between the trimmed V and J ends, which lost 0 bases and 6 bases, there was a span of 14 bases. CDR3 DNA sequence: TGCGCCAGCAGCTTGGGGGCAGCCGCACGCGATACGCAGTATTTT. The encoded protein is CASSLGAAARDTQYF.

This clonotype was recorded many times. The gene calls are TRBV5-1 and TRBJ2-5; TRBD1 might be the D (5 bases). Germline CDR1 and CDR2: SGHRS and YFSETQ. V was pared by 4 bases and J by 5 bases, with 12 bases between. The CDR3 sequence is 13 residues long. DNA for the CDR3: TGCGCCAGCAGCCCCCAGGGTAAGGAGACCCAGTACTTC. This codes for CASSPQGKETQYF.

This clonotype was detected ten times or more. The rearrangement joins TRBV5-1 to TRBJ2-2; D is unresolved. Germline-derived CDR1 and CDR2 are SGHRS and YFSETQ. This CDR3 has 15 amino acids. V shed 2 bases and J shed 0 bases, with 8 bases lying between them. CDR3 DNA sequence: TGCGCCAGCAGCTTAGGGCAGCCGAACACCGGGGAGCTGTTTTTT. It specifies CASSLGQPNTGELFF.

This clonotype was found a few times. V is TRBV9 and J is TRBJ2-1; D ambiguous. This CDR3 contains 17 residues. CDR1 is SGDLS and CDR2 is YYNGEE in the germline V gene. V was clipped by 1 base and J by 7 bases, with 21 bases between them. The CDR3 sequence is CASSVMGNPAYRNEQFF. For the CDR3, the DNA is TGTGCCAGCAGCGTAATGGGGAACCCAGCCTATAGAAATGAGCAGTTCTTC.

This clonotype was counted at least ten times. This chain uses TRBV6-2 or TRBV6-3 with TRBJ2-2, with a weak D call TRBD2 (6 bases). There are 14 residues in the CDR3. Germline V gene lookup returns CDR1 MNHEY and CDR2 SVGEGT. Trimming removed 5 bases at V and 4 bases at J, with 11 bases between. CDR3 nucleotides: TGTGCCAGCAGTCGAGCGGGTTTCACCGGGGAGCTGTTTTTT. Protein product: CASSRAGFTGELFF.

There are a few counts of this clonotype. This chain links TRBV14 with TRBJ2-2; no definite D call. Germline CDR1 reads SGHDN; CDR2 reads FVKESK. Trimming pared 4 bases from V and 4 bases from J, leaving 10 bases between. This CDR3 comprises 14 residues. CDR3 protein: CASSLGYGTGELFF. The CDR3 DNA reads TGTGCCAGCAGCCTAGGGTACGGCACCGGGGAGCTGTTTTTT.

In its sample, this clonotype was seen many times. As DNA, the CDR3 is TGTGCCATCGCGGGGCCGAGTCTCGGGGAGCTGTTTTTT. Translation: CAIAGPSLGELFF. This chain links TRBV10-3 with TRBJ2-2, with D possibly TRBD2 on 6 matching bases. Germline CDR1 reads ENHRY; CDR2 reads SYGVKD. The CDR3 contains 13 residues. Trimming left V 8 bases short and J 7 bases short, with 14 bases between.

This clonotype was counted many times. The chain has TRBV12-3 or TRBV12-4 and TRBJ1-6; perhaps TRBD1 as D (5 bases). This CDR3 spans 14 amino acids. V was trimmed by 4 bases and J by 10 bases, leaving 14 bases between them. The CDR3 region has the DNA TGTGCCAGCAGTTCCGGGACGCGGGCGTCACCCCTCCACTTT. Translated, it gives CASSSGTRASPLHF.

This clonotype was detected many times. V usage is TRBV9 and J usage is TRBJ1-6; a possible D gene is TRBD1 (5 bases). The germline CDR1 and CDR2 sequences are SGDLS and YYNGEE. This CDR3 is built from 15 residues. Trimming took off 0 bases at V and 7 bases at J, with 11 bases between the two ends. The CDR3 is CASSVGGTENSPLHF. The CDR3, as DNA: TGTGCCAGCAGCGTAGGGGGGACCGAGAATTCACCCCTCCACTTT.

This clonotype occurred many times. The chain is built from TRBV5-1 and TRBJ2-1; no firm D call. V was cut by 5 bases and J by 5 bases, with 11 bases left in between. The CDR3 runs to 13 residues. In germline, CDR1 is SGHRS, CDR2 YFSETQ. CDR3 in amino acids: CASSHPANNEQFF. The CDR3 DNA sequence: TGCGCCAGCAGTCATCCAGCGAACAATGAGCAGTTCTTC.

The chain uses TRBV7-2 and TRBJ1-2; a possible D gene is TRBD1 (6 bases). CDR3 length: 15 amino acids. CDR1 is SGHTA and CDR2 is FQGNSA in the germline V gene. V shed 5 bases and J shed 4 bases, with 17 bases lying between them. The DNA of the CDR3 is TGTGCCAGCAGCCCGGGGGCAGGGATGAGCTATGGCTACACCTTC. It yields the protein CASSPGAGMSYGYTF.

This clonotype was observed at least ten times. The chain joins TRBV20-1 to TRBJ2-7, with 11 positions matching TRBD2. Losses at the gene ends were 3 bases for V and 2 bases for J; bases not matched to a gene: 9. This CDR3 region has 16 residues. Germline V gives CDR1 DFQATT, CDR2 SNEGSKA (reference sequence). This chain's CDR3 is CSARGSTSGATYEQYF. The CDR3 nucleotides read TGCAGTGCTAGGGGATCGACTAGCGGGGCAACCTACGAGCAGTACTTC.

V gene TRBV7-6 combines with J gene TRBJ2-5; TRBD2 matches at 14 bases. Germline V CDR1 and CDR2: SGHVS, FNYEAQ. This CDR3 is 17 amino acids long. V lost 5 bases to trimming and J lost 5 bases; unmatched junction nucleotides: 10. The CDR3 DNA reads as TGTGCCAGCAGCCCGCTAGGACTAGCGGGAGGTTGGGAGACCCAGTACTTC. Protein: CASSPLGLAGGWETQYF.

This clonotype has more than one count but fewer than ten. V usage is TRBV5-1 and J usage is TRBJ2-1; weak D call: TRBD1 (5 bases). CDR1 and CDR2 (germline): SGHRS, YFSETQ. The CDR3 has 15 amino acids. Trimming left V 4 bases short and J 0 bases short, with 11 bases between. The CDR3 DNA reads TGCGCCAGCAGCGACAAGCAGGGCTCCTACAATGAGCAGTTCTTC. Protein: CASSDKQGSYNEQFF. The whole variable domain, filled in from reference TRBV5-1 and TRBJ2-1, reads KAGVTQTPRYLIKTRGQQVTLSCSPISGHRSVSWYQQTPGQGLQFLFEYFSETQRNKGNFPGRFSGRQFSNSRSEMNVSTLELGDSALYLCASSDKQGSYNEQFFGPGTRLTVL.

This clonotype was observed at least ten times. The chain uses TRBV7-2 and TRBJ2-7; 9 bases are a match to TRBD1. Germline CDR1 SGHTA, CDR2 FQGNSA. V lost 6 bases to trimming and J lost 0 bases; unmatched junction nucleotides: 6. The CDR3 totals 15 residues. The CDR3, as DNA: TGTGCCAGCAGACGGACAGGGGCTAGCTCCTACGAGCAGTACTTC. The encoded protein is CASRRTGASSYEQYF.

This clonotype has just a few counts. The chain is built from TRBV7-8 and TRBJ1-5; D gene uncertain. Trimming shortened V by 2 bases and J by 6 bases, and 17 bases separated the two germline ends. CDR1 SGHVS and CDR2 FQNEAQ come from the germline V gene. The CDR3 is made up of 16 amino acids. The CDR3, as DNA: TGTGCCAGCAGCTTAAGCGGTCTACCCTCGGGTCAGCCCCAGCATTTT. Protein: CASSLSGLPSGQPQHF.

This clonotype was counted many times. This sequence joins TRBV27 and TRBJ2-1; 15 nucleotides match TRBD2. This CDR3 contains 17 residues. J lost 7 bases, V lost 4 bases, and 8 bases had no gene match. Germline lookup yields CDR1 MNHEY and CDR2 SMNVEV (reference sequence). The CDR3 spells CASSSHTGLAGGNEQFF. Written as DNA, the CDR3 is TGTGCCAGCAGTTCACACACGGGACTAGCGGGAGGTAATGAGCAGTTCTTC.

This chain links TRBV24-1 with TRBJ2-3, with no clear D. The CDR3 totals 13 residues. The V gene's germline CDR1 is KGHDR and CDR2 SFDVKD. V gave up 1 base and J gave up 6 bases, with 7 bases separating them. The CDR3 spells CATSDFLHDTQYF. CDR3 coding DNA: TGTGCCACCAGTGATTTCCTCCACGATACGCAGTATTTT.

This clonotype was detected only a few times. The genes are TRBV6-5 and TRBJ2-1; 8 bases map to TRBD1. Germline values: CDR1 MNHEY, CDR2 SVGAGI. The CDR3 runs to 20 residues. Germline trimming cut 4 bases from V and 4 bases from J; bases unmatched to any gene: 21. The CDR3 protein is CASSLVRKRRDRTLYNEQFF. In nucleotides, the CDR3 is TGTGCCAGCAGTTTAGTCCGAAAACGCCGGGACAGGACATTATACAATGAGCAGTTCTTC.

In this sample, this clonotype turned up a few times. The chain employs TRBV30 and TRBJ2-4; D possibly uses TRBD1 or TRBD2 (7 bases each). With 4 bases removed from V and 7 bases from J, the gap between germline ends came to 14 bases. Germline V gene lookup returns CDR1 GTSNPN and CDR2 SVGIG (reference sequence). This CDR3 comprises 13 residues. CDR3 DNA sequence: TGTGCCTGGACACAGGGGAGGGACAACATTCAGTACTTC. It encodes CAWTQGRDNIQYF.

This clonotype was recorded many times. The genes are TRBV7-9 and TRBJ2-5; D is possibly TRBD1 or TRBD2 (5 bases each). Trimming left V 5 bases short and J 0 bases short, with 13 bases between. Germline-derived CDR1 and CDR2 are SEHNR and FQNEAQ (reference sequence). The CDR3 runs 15 residues. CDR3 protein: CASSPTRGDQETQYF. CDR3 in DNA: TGTGCCAGCAGCCCAACAAGGGGAGACCAAGAGACCCAGTACTTC.

At least ten counts were recorded for this clonotype. The gene calls are TRBV5-6 and TRBJ1-3; D is perhaps TRBD1 (6 bases). The CDR3 spans 14 residues. Germline loops: CDR1 SGHDT, CDR2 YYEEEE. The V gene lost 4 bases and the J gene lost 5 bases, with 13 bases spanning the gap. The CDR3 region is CASSRSGARNTIYF. CDR3 nucleotides: TGTGCCAGCAGCCGCTCGGGGGCAAGAAACACCATATATTTT.

Only a few counts were recorded for this clonotype. The chain combines TRBV27 with TRBJ2-2, with no clear D. Between the trimmed V and J ends, which lost 4 bases and 9 bases, there was a span of 9 bases. The CDR3 extends over 12 amino acids. Germline V gene data show CDR1 as MNHEY and CDR2 as SMNVEV (reference sequence). The CDR3 sequence is CASSSPTRELFF. The CDR3 nucleotides read TGTGCCAGCAGTTCCCCGACCAGGGAGCTGTTTTTT.

This clonotype was detected only a few times. CDR3 loop: CASSYLSPNTDTQYF. The CDR3 nucleotides are TGTGCCAGCAGTTACCTCAGCCCAAACACAGATACGCAGTATTTT. V gene TRBV6-5 combines with J gene TRBJ2-3; no reliable D call. The CDR3 is made up of 15 amino acids. Per the germline V gene, CDR1 is MNHEY and CDR2 is SVGAGI. Trimming pared 2 bases from V and 2 bases from J, leaving 11 bases between.

This clonotype was found a few times. The chain joins TRBV12-3 or TRBV12-4 to TRBJ2-1, with a tentative D call TRBD2 (5 bases). CDR3 length: 10 amino acids. V was shortened by 8 bases and J by 8 bases, with 7 bases between the two germline ends. The CDR3 reads CASHGDEQFF. In DNA, the CDR3 is TGTGCCAGCCACGGGGATGAGCAGTTCTTC.

This chain uses TRBV14 with TRBJ2-7; D possibly uses TRBD1 or TRBD2 (5 bases each). From germline, CDR1 is SGHDN and CDR2 FVKESK. Trimming removed 1 base at V and 0 bases at J, with 10 bases between. The CDR3 length is 15 residues. The CDR3 bases are TGTGCCAGCAGCCAAGTATCAGGGACCTCCTACGAGCAGTACTTC. As protein: CASSQVSGTSYEQYF.

This clonotype was seen many times. This chain uses TRBV5-6 with TRBJ2-1, with D perhaps TRBD2 (5 bases). The CDR3 is made up of 15 amino acids. V lost 4 bases, J lost 14 bases, and 25 bases lay in between. The germline V gene encodes CDR1 SGHDT and CDR2 YYEEEE. This CDR3 is CASSPGLNEYNRKFF. In DNA form, the CDR3 reads TGTGCCAGCAGCCCCGGACTCAATGAATACAATCGGAAGTTCTTC.

This clonotype was picked up a small number of times. This chain links TRBV6-2 or TRBV6-3 with TRBJ2-5; D not certain. Trimming took 2 bases from V and 3 from J, leaving 10 bases between them. CDR1 is MNHEY, CDR2 SVGEGT, per germline. The CDR3 covers 14 residues. CDR3 DNA sequence: TGTGCCAGCAGTTACAGGGCACCGAAAGAGACCCAGTACTTC. Amino acid sequence: CASSYRAPKETQYF.